At least ten counts were recorded for the clone carrying this T cell receptor (beta chain). The data are from a study of T cells after yellow fever vaccination. Whole-study context: Using CD3, CD45RA, CCR7 and CD95, the EM, EMRA, CM and Tscm memory subsets were sorted.

Trimming removed 2 bases at V and 0 bases at J, with 13 bases between. CDR1 MDHEN and CDR2 SYDVKM come from the germline V gene. The CDR3 covers 16 residues. TCRdb independently ran MiXCR on the 5' RACE reads; one entry per CDR3 protein. The sample holds roughly 32,000 distinct CDR3 sequences, approximately 6.6% seen once. J is TRBJ2-5 and V is TRBV28; D is unclear. The TCR originated in a man between 18 and 29 years old who received the YFV17D yellow fever vaccine. Sequences were derived from PBMCs, either bulk or a sorted T-cell subset (CD4+, CD8+, memory, or dextramer-sorted; not recorded which), sampled on the day of the first yellow fever vaccination. The CDR3 region is CASSLDPGRDQETQYF. The CDR3 nucleotides are TGTGCCAGCAGTTTAGACCCAGGAAGGGACCAAGAGACCCAGTACTTC.